The entry below describes one T cell receptor beta chain. The CDR3 is 14 amino acids. V was clipped by 7 bases and J by 8 bases, with 18 bases between them. CDR1 MDHEN and CDR2 SYDVKM come from the germline V gene. This entry is derived from a study of blood T cell repertoires in COVID-19. Study-wide background: Acute and convalescent COVID-19 specimens originated in the United States, Italy and Spain. T cells, B-cell-depleted T cells, or PBMCs supplied cDNA or gDNA.

Source study methods: Amplification of reference gene primers provided the estimated nucleated cell counts. Profiled with immunoSEQ multiplex PCR; TCRdb holds only in-frame clones, not every one. V and J calls and clone size follow that table, whereas D and trimming were derived from the DNA. The table includes 55,000 to 70,000 clones, 80% to 90% detected once. This chain connects TRBV28 to TRBJ1-5; perhaps TRBD1 as D (5 bases). This sequence originates from an older man with acute or convalescent COVID-19. Sequencing was performed on peripheral blood. This CDR3 reads CASTEGGARKPQHF. Here the CDR3 DNA reads TGTGCCAGCACCGAAGGTGGGGCTAGGAAGCCCCAGCATTTT.